The 2 T cell receptor beta chains in this list originate from one sample, sequenced in a study of blood T cell repertoires in COVID-19. Repertoires were generated with immunoSEQ multiplex PCR, while TCRdb's copy carries only in-frame clones and drops some. The table has 9,500 to 13,000 clones, 80% to 90% seen once; the top ten hold over 9.5%. The sequenced sample consisted of peripheral blood. The receptors stem from a human donor in a cohort sampled during active COVID-19.

The genes are TRBV12-3 or TRBV12-4 and TRBJ1-3, with 7 bases matching TRBD1. Trimming at V came to 8 bases and at J to 1 base, leaving 2 bases not matched to a gene. The CDR3 runs 13 residues. CDR3 in DNA: TGTGCCAGCGCCAGGGGGTCTGGAAACACCATATATTTT. Protein: CASARGSGNTIYF.

The genes are TRBV7-9 and TRBJ1-3, with D unresolved. This CDR3 is built from 16 residues. Germline-derived CDR1 and CDR2 are SEHNR and FQNEAQ (reference sequence). Trimming took off 1 base at V and 1 base at J, with 11 bases between the two ends. In DNA form, the CDR3 reads TGTGCCAGCAGCTTAGTTTCGCAGAAATCTGGAAACACCATATATTTT. Protein sequence: CASSLVSQKSGNTIYF.